The clone carrying this TCR beta chain was picked up many times. The antigen is not known. CDR3 size: 14 residues. Per the germline V gene, CDR1 is SGHRS and CDR2 is YFSETQ. Trimming pared 0 bases from V and 7 bases from J, leaving 14 bases between. These data are taken from a study of T-cell memory formation after mild COVID-19. Across the study: Clustering of TCRs was largely donor specific. Regarding the study as a whole: Contracting CD4+ clones were located mainly in CM and EM, and CD8+ clones in EMRA. Memory from before infection featured some responding clones, which suggests cross-reactive memory joined.

5'RACE with constant-segment primers yielded barcoded, UMI-tagged TCR alpha and TCR beta cDNA libraries. TCRdb reanalysed the 5' RACE reads using MiXCR and keeps one entry per CDR3 protein. The table records roughly 620,000 distinct CDR3 sequences, under 20% of them present only once. J is TRBJ2-7 and V is TRBV5-1; perhaps TRBD1 as D (5 bases). This clonotype was obtained from an adult woman who had mild COVID-19 (a few samples of this study predate the infection). Cell type and time point are not known. The specimen sequenced was PBMCs or a T cell subset sorted from them (not recorded which). The CDR3 DNA reads as TGCGCCAGCAGCTTGGAGAGGACACCAAGGGAGCAGTACTTC. Its protein product is CASSLERTPREQYF.